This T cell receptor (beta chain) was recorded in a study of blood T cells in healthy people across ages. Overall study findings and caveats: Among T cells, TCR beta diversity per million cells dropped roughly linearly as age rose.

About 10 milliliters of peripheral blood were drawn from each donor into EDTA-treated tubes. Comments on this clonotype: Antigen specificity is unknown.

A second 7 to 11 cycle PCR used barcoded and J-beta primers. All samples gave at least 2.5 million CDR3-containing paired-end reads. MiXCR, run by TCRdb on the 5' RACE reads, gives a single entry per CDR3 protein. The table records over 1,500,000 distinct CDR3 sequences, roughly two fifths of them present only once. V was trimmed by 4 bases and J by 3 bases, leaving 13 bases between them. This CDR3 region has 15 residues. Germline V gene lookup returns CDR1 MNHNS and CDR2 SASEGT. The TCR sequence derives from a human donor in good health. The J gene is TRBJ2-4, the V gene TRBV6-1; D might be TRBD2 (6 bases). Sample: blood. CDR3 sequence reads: CASSGSGGNKNIQYF. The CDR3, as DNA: TGTGCCAGCAGTGGTAGTGGAGGGAACAAAAACATTCAGTACTTC.